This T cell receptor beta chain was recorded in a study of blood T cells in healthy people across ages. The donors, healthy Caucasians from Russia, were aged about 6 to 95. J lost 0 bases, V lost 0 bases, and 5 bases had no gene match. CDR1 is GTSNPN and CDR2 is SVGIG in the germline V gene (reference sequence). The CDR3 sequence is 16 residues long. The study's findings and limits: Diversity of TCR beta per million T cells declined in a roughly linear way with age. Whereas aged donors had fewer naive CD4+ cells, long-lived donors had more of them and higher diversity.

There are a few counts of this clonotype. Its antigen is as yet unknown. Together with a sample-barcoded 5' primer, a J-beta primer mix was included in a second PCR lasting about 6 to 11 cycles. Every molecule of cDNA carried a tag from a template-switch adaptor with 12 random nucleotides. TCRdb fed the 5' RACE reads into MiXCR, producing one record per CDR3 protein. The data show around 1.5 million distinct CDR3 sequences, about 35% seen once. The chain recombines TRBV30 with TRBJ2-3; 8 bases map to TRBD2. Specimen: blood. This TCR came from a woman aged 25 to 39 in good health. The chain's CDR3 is CAWSVSGSRSTDTQYF. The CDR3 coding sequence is TGTGCCTGGAGTGTAAGCGGGAGTAGGAGCACAGATACGCAGTATTTT.